The 11 T cell receptor beta chains presented below share a single source sample, sequenced in a study of cytomegalovirus exposure and HLA in healthy donors. PCR used 60 Vbeta primers and 13 Jbeta primers. Assay: immunoSEQ multiplex PCR; the TCRdb copy retains only in-frame clones and omits some. The repertoire table contains over 120,000 clones. Sequenced material: PBMCs. The receptors here all came from a male donor in good health and CMV-seronegative.

This chain links TRBV6-1 with TRBJ2-1; no definite D call. Trimming removed 7 bases at V and 2 bases at J, with 6 bases between. Germline CDR1 and CDR2: MNHNS and SASEGT. This CDR3 has 12 amino acids. The CDR3 spells CASMAAYNEQFF. CDR3 DNA: TGTGCCAGCATGGCCGCCTACAATGAGCAGTTCTTC.

This chain connects TRBV10-1 to TRBJ1-2; D possibly corresponds to TRBD1 (6 bases). Trimming took off 10 bases at V and 5 bases at J, with 11 bases between the two ends. Germline assignment: CDR1 WNHNN and CDR2 SYGVQD (reference sequence). The CDR3 totals 11 residues. This CDR3 reads CANPTGYGYTF. The CDR3 region has the DNA TGCGCCAATCCGACAGGATATGGCTACACCTTC.

The chain recombines TRBV2 with TRBJ1-3; D remains ambiguous. The V and J ends lost 0 bases and 2 bases respectively, with 14 bases between them. The length of the CDR3 is 17 residues. The V gene's germline CDR1 is SNHLY and CDR2 FYNNEI. CDR3 sequence (DNA): TGTGCCAGCAGTGAAGCGCTTCCAACCAACACTGGAAACACCATATATTTT. This sequence encodes CASSEALPTNTGNTIYF.

This rearrangement joins TRBV29-1 to TRBJ1-2; TRBD1 matches 8 bases. This CDR3 region has 12 residues. The ends lost 7 bases at V and 7 bases at J; junction bases unmatched: 8. CDR1 SQVTM and CDR2 ANQGSEA come from the germline V gene. For the CDR3, the DNA is TGCAGCGCCGGACAGGGTGTGGGTGGCTACACCTTC. Translating it yields CSAGQGVGGYTF.

The chain employs TRBV19 and TRBJ2-2, with D perhaps TRBD1 (5 bases). The CDR3 consists of 14 residues. The germline V and J ends were trimmed by 3 bases and 3 bases, with 8 bases remaining between them. CDR1 LNHDA and CDR2 SQIVND come from the germline V gene (reference sequence). This CDR3 is CASSITRDTGELFF. The CDR3 DNA reads TGTGCCAGTAGTATTACCAGGGACACCGGGGAGCTGTTTTTT.

The chain recombines TRBV5-6 with TRBJ2-1; tentative D call: TRBD1 (6 bases). CDR3 size: 12 residues. The ends were cut back, 0 bases at V and 15 bases at J, with 13 bases in the middle. CDR1 and CDR2 (germline): SGHDT, YYEEEE. CDR3 sequence: CASSLEGVSGFF. CDR3 DNA: TGTGCCAGCAGCTTGGAGGGGGTTAGTGGGTTCTTC. Full variable domain (outside the CDR3, taken from reference TRBV5-6 and TRBJ2-1): DAGVTQSPTHLIKTRGQQVTLRCSPKSGHDTVSWYQQALGQGPQFIFQYYEEEERQRGNFPDRFSGHQFPNYSSELNVNALLLGDSALYLCASSLEGVSGFFGPGTRLTVL.

The V gene is TRBV4-3, the J gene TRBJ2-7; a possible D gene is TRBD1 (6 bases). The CDR3 extends over 17 amino acids. Trimming left V 0 bases short and J 0 bases short, with 15 bases between. Germline CDR1 is LGHNA and CDR2 is YSLEER. The CDR3 loop is CASSQELRRQDSYEQYF. The CDR3 bases are TGCGCCAGCAGCCAAGAGTTAAGGAGACAGGACTCCTACGAGCAGTACTTC.

The chain's CDR3 is CAWSVGLAMPLSSYNEQFF. CDR3 DNA: TGTGCCTGGAGCGTTGGGCTAGCGATGCCCTTAAGCTCCTACAATGAGCAGTTCTTC. The chain employs TRBV30 and TRBJ2-1, with TRBD2 as a possible D gene (6 bases). V gave up 3 bases and J gave up 0 bases, with 24 bases separating them. Per germline, CDR1 GTSNPN and CDR2 SVGIG (reference sequence). CDR3 length: 19 amino acids.

CDR3 residues: CASSPRVKSSYNSPLHF. CDR3 coding DNA: TGTGCCAGCTCACCGAGAGTAAAGAGCTCCTATAATTCACCCCTCCACTTT. The gene calls are TRBV18 and TRBJ1-6; D unresolved. This CDR3 is 17 amino acids long. The germline gives CDR1 KGHSH, CDR2 LQKENI. V was trimmed by 3 bases and J by 0 bases, leaving 12 bases between them.

The chain joins TRBV11-2 to TRBJ2-2; 7 bases line up with TRBD1. The CDR3 sequence is 16 residues long. Germline CDR1 is SGHAT and CDR2 is FQNNGV. J gave up 4 bases and V 3 bases, and 8 bases lay outside the gene matches. CDR3 in amino acids: CASSFRQGRSTGELFF. As DNA, the CDR3 is TGTGCCAGCAGCTTTAGACAGGGACGGAGCACCGGGGAGCTGTTTTTT.

The V call is TRBV10-3, the J call TRBJ2-3; 7 bases line up with TRBD1. Germline V CDR1 and CDR2: ENHRY, SYGVKD. After removal of 10 bases from V and 2 bases from J, the junction contained 3 bases not matched to a gene. This CDR3 has 12 amino acids. The CDR3 region is CATTGVTDTQYF. The CDR3 coding sequence is TGTGCCACCACAGGGGTCACAGATACGCAGTATTTT.